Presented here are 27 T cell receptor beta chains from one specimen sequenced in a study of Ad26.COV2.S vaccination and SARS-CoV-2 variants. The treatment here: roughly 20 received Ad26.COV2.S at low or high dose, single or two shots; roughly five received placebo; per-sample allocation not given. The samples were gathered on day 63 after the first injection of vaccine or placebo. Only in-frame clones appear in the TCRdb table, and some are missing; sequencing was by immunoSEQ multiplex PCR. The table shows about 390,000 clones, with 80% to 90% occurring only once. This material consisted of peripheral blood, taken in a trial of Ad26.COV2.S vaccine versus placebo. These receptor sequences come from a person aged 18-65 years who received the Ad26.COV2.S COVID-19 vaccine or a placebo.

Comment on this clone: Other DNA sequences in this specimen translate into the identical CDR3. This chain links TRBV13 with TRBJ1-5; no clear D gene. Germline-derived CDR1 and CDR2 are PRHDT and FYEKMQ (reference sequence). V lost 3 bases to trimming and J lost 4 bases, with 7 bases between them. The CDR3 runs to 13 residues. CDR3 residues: CASSLGSNQPQHF. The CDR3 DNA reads TGTGCCAGCAGCTTGGGGTCAAATCAGCCCCAGCATTTT.

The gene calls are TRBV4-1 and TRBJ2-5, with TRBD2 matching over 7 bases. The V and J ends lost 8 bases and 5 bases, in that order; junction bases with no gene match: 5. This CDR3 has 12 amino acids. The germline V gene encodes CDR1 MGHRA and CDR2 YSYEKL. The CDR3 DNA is TGCGCCAGCGCAGGACTAGGGGAGACCCAGTACTTC. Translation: CASAGLGETQYF.

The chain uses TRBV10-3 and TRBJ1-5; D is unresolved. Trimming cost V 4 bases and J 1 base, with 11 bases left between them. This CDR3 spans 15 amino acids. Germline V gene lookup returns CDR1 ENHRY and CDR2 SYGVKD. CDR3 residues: CAISVGRESNQPQHF. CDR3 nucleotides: TGTGCCATCAGTGTCGGGAGGGAGAGCAATCAGCCCCAGCATTTT.

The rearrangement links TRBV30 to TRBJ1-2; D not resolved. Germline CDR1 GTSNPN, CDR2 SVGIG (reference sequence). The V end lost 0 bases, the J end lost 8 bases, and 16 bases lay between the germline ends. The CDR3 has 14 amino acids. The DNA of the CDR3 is TGTGCCTGGAGTGTAGGCCTGCGGGAGGGCGGCTACACCTTC. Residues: CAWSVGLREGGYTF.

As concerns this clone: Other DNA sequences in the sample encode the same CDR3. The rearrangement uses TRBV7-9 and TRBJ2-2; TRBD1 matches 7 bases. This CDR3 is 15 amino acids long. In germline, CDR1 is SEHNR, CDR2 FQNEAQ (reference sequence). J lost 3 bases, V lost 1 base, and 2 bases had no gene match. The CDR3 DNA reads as TGTGCCAGCAGCTTAGGGCAGGGGGACACCGGGGAGCTGTTTTTT. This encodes CASSLGQGDTGELFF.

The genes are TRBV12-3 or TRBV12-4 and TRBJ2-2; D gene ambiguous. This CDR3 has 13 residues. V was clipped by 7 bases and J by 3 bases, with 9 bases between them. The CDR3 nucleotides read TGTGCCAGCACCTGGACCGACACCGGGGAGCTGTTTTTT. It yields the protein CASTWTDTGELFF.

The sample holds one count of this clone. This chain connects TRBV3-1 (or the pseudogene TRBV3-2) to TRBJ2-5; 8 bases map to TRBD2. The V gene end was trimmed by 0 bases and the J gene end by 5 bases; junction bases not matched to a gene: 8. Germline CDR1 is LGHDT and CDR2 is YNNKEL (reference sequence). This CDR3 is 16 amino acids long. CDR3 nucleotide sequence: TGTGCCAGCAGCCAAGAGGGCCCGGGGGGGCAGGAGACCCAGTACTTC. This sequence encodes CASSQEGPGGQETQYF.

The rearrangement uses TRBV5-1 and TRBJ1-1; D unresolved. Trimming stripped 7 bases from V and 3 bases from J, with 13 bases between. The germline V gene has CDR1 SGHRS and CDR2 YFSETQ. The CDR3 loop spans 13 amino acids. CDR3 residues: CASRSEEYTEAFF. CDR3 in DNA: TGCGCCAGCCGAAGCGAGGAGTACACTGAAGCTTTCTTT.

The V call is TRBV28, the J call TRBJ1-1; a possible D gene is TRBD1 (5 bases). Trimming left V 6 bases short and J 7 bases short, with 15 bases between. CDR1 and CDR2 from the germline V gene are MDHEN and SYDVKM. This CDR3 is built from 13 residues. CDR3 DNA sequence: TGTGCCAGCAGCCCAGGGAGGTCGATTGAAGCTTTCTTT. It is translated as CASSPGRSIEAFF.

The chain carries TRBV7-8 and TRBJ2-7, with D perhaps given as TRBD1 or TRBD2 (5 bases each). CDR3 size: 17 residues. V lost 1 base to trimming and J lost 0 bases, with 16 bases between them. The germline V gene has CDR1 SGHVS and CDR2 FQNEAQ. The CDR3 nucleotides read TGTGCCAGCAGCTTAGGGGCAACCGGGACGTTCTCCTACGAGCAGTACTTC. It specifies CASSLGATGTFSYEQYF.

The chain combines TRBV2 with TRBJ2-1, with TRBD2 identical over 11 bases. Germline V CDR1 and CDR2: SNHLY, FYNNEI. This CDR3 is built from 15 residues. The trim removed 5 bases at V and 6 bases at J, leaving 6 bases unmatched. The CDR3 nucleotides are TGTGCCAGCAGTATAGCGGGGGGGAGCAGCAATGAGCAGTTCTTC. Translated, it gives CASSIAGGSSNEQFF.

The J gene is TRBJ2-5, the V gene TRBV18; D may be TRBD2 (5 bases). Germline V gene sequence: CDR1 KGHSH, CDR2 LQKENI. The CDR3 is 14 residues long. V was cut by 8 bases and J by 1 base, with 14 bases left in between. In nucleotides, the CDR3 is TGTGCCAGCAACACCGGGAATCGCCAAGAGACCCAGTACTTC. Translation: CASNTGNRQETQYF.

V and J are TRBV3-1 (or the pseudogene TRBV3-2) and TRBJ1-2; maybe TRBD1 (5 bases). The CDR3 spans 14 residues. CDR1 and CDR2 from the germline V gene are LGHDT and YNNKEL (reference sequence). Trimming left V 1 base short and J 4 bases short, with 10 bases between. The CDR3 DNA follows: TGTGCCAGCAGCCAAGCAGGGCAGACCTATGGCTACACCTTC. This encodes CASSQAGQTYGYTF.

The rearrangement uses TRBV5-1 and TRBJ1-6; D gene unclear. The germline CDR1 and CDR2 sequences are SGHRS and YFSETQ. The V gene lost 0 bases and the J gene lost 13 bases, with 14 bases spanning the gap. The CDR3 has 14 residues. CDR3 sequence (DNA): TGCGCCAGCAGCTTGGACATAGGAGAGGGTCCCCTCCACTTT. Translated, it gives CASSLDIGEGPLHF. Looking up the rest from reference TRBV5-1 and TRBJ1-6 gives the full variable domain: KAGVTQTPRYLIKTRGQQVTLSCSPISGHRSVSWYQQTPGQGLQFLFEYFSETQRNKGNFPGRFSGRQFSNSRSEMNVSTLELGDSALYLCASSLDIGEGPLHFGNGTRLTVT.

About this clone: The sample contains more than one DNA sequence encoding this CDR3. In DNA, the CDR3 is TGTGCCAGCAGCTTAGGCAATCAGCCCCAGCATTTT. It yields the protein CASSLGNQPQHF. The chain has TRBV7-9 and TRBJ1-5, with D uncertain. Deletions cut 1 base from V and 2 bases from J, with 0 bases between. Per the germline V gene, CDR1 is SEHNR and CDR2 is FQNEAQ (reference sequence). This CDR3 region has 12 residues.

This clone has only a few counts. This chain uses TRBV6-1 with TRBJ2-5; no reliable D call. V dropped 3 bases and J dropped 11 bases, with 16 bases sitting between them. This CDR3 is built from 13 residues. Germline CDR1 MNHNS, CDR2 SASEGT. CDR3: CASSDGSLQKQYF. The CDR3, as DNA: TGTGCCAGCAGTGACGGCAGTCTCCAGAAACAGTACTTC.

CDR3 region: CASSFSGAHRAFF. The CDR3 nucleotides are TGTGCCAGCAGTTTTTCAGGTGCCCACCGAGCTTTCTTT. The chain has TRBV12-3 or TRBV12-4 and TRBJ1-1; D is undetermined. Trimming removed 3 bases from V and 10 bases from J, with 15 bases in between. This CDR3 region has 13 residues.

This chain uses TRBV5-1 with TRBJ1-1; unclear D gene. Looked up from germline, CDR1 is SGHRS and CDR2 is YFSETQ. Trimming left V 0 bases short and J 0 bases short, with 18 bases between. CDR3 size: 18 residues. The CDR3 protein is CASSLEGVARIMNTEAFF. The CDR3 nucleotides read TGCGCCAGCAGCTTGGAGGGTGTGGCCAGAATCATGAACACTGAAGCTTTCTTT.

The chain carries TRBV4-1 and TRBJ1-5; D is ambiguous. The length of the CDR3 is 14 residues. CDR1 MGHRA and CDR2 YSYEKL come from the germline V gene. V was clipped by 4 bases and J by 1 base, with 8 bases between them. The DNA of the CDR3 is TGCGCCAGCAGCCTCGGGCCGAGCAATCAGCCCCAGCATTTT. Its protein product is CASSLGPSNQPQHF.

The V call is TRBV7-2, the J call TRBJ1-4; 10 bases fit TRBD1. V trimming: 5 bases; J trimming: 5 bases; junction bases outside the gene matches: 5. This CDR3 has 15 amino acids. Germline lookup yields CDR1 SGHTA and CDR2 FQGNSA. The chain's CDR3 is CASSLTGQGNEKLFF. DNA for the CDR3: TGTGCCAGCAGCCTAACGGGACAGGGGAATGAAAAACTGTTTTTT.

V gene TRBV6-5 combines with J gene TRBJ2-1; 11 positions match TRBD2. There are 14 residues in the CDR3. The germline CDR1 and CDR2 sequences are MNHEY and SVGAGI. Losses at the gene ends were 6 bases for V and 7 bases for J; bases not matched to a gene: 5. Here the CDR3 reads CASRIAGGQNEQFF. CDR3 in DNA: TGTGCCAGCAGGATAGCGGGGGGGCAGAATGAGCAGTTCTTC.

CDR3 sequence: CASSFPGAEQFF. As DNA, the CDR3 is TGTGCCAGCAGCTTCCCAGGGGCCGAGCAGTTCTTC. V gene TRBV7-2 combines with J gene TRBJ2-1, with D perhaps matching TRBD1 (6 bases). Germline CDR1 and CDR2: SGHTA and FQGNSA. There are 12 residues in the CDR3. The V and J ends lost 3 bases and 10 bases respectively, with 10 bases between them.

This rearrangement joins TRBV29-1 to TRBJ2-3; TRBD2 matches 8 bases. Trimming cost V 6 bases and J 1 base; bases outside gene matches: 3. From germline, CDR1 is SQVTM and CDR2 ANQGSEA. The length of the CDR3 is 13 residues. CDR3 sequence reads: CSVKRGRTDTQYF. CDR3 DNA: TGCAGCGTCAAGCGGGGGCGCACAGATACGCAGTATTTT.

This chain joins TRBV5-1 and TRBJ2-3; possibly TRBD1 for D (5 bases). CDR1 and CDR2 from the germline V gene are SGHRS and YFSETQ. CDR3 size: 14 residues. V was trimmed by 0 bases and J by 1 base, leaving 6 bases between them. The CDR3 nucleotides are TGCGCCAGCAGCTTGGCGACAGGCACAGATACGCAGTATTTT. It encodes CASSLATGTDTQYF. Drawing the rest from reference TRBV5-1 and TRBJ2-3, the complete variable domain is KAGVTQTPRYLIKTRGQQVTLSCSPISGHRSVSWYQQTPGQGLQFLFEYFSETQRNKGNFPGRFSGRQFSNSRSEMNVSTLELGDSALYLCASSLATGTDTQYFGPGTRLTVL.

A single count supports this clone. The CDR3 bases are TGTGCCAGCAGCGATAACAGGGGGCTTGGCTATGGCTACACCTTC. Protein: CASSDNRGLGYGYTF. The V and J genes are TRBV4-2 and TRBJ1-2, with 9 bases aligning to TRBD1. The germline V gene encodes CDR1 LGHNA and CDR2 YNFKEQ. V was clipped by 5 bases and J by 4 bases; unmatched bases: 8. The CDR3 has 15 residues.

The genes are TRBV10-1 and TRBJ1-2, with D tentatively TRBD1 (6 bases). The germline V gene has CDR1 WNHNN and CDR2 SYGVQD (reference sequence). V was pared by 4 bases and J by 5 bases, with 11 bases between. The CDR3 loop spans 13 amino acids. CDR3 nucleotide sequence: TGCGCCAGCAGTGGGCGGCAGGGGTATGGCTACACCTTC. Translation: CASSGRQGYGYTF.

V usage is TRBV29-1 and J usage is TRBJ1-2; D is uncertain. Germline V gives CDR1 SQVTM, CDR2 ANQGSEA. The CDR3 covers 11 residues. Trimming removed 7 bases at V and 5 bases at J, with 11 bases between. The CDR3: CSALVGYGYTF. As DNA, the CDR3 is TGCAGCGCCCTGGTGGGATATGGCTACACCTTC.